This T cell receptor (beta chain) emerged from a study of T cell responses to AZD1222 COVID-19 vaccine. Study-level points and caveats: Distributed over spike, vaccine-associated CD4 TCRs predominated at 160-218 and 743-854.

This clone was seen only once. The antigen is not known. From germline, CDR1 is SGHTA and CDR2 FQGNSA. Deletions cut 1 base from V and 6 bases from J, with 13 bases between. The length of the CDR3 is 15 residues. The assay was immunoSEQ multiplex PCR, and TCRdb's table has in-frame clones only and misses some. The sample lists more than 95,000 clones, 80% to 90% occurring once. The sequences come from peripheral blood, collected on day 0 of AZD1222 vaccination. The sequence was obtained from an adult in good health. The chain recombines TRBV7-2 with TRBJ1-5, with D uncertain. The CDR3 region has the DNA TGTGCCAGCAGCTTAGGTTATAGGGATGGTCAGCCCCAGCATTTT. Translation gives CASSLGYRDGQPQHF.